This T cell receptor (beta chain) derives from a study of cytomegalovirus exposure and HLA in healthy donors. Researchers ran the PCR with 60 Vbeta and 13 Jbeta primers. Profiled with immunoSEQ multiplex PCR; TCRdb holds only in-frame clones, not every one. The sample includes some 200,000 clones, 82% of them seen just once. Germline CDR1 reads SGHTS; CDR2 reads YDEGEE. CDR3 size: 18 residues. Trimming removed 2 bases at V and 0 bases at J, with 17 bases between. As concerns this clone: Its target is not known.

There were likely unrecorded immune exposures, though donors were nominally healthy when sampled. Study results and limitations: CMV serostatus alone was available as immune exposure information. Most of the TCR beta V segments (in an earlier analysis) were productive either about 87% or about 30% of the time. A few CMV-associated chains were confirmed in vitro to be specific for CMV antigens.

Sequencing used PBMCs. The chain couples TRBV5-8 to TRBJ1-4; D possibly corresponds to TRBD1 (5 bases). The TCR originated in a woman aged 18-29 years in good health and CMV-seronegative. In DNA form, the CDR3 reads TGTGCCAGCAGCTTAGGAGGGGACGCTAATCCAACTAATGAAAAACTGTTTTTT. Translated, it gives CASSLGGDANPTNEKLFF. Full variable domain (outside the CDR3, taken from reference TRBV5-8 and TRBJ1-4): EAGVTQSPTHLIKTRGQQATLRCSPISGHTSVYWYQQALGLGLQFLLWYDEGEERNRGNFPPRFSGRQFPNYSSELNVNALELEDSALYLCASSLGGDANPTNEKLFFGSGTQLSVL.